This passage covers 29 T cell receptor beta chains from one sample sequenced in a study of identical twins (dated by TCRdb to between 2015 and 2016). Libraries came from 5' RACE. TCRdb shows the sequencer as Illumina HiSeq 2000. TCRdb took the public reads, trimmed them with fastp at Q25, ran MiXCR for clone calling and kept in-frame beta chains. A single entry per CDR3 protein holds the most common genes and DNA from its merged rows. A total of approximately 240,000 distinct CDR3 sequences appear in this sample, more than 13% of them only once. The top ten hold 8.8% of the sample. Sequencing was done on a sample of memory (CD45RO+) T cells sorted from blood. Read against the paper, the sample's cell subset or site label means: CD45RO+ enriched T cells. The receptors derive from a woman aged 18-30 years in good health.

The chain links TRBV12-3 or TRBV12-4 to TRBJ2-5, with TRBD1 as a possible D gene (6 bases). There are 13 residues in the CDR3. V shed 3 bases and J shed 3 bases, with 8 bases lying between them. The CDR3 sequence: CASSFNREETQYF. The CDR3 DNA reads TGTGCCAGCAGTTTTAACAGGGAAGAGACCCAGTACTTC.

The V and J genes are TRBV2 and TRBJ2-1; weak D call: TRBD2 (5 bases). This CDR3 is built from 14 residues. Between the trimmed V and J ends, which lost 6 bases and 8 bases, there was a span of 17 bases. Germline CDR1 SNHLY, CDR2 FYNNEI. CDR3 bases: TGTGCCAGCAGGACGTATCTTAGTAGCGATGAGCAGTTCTTC. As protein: CASRTYLSSDEQFF.

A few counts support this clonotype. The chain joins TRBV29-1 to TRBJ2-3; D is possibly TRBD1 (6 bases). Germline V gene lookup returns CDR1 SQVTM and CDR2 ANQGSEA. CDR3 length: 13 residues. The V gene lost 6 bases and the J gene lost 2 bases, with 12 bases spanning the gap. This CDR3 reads CSVERQVTDTQYF. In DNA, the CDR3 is TGCAGCGTAGAGAGACAGGTCACAGATACGCAGTATTTT.

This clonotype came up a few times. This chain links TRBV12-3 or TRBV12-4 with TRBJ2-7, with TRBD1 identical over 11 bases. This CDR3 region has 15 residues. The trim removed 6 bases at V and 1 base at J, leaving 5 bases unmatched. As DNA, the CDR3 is TGTGCCAGCAGCCGAGGACAGGGGGCATCCTACGAGCAGTACTTC. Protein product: CASSRGQGASYEQYF.

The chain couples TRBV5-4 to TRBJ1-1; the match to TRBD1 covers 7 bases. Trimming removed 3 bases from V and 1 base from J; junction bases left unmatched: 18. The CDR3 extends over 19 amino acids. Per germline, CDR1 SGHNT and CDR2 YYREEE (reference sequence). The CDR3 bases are TGTGCCAGCAGCTCCCTCATTACCGGGACAGCAAAAGGGAACACTGAAGCTTTCTTT. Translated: CASSSLITGTAKGNTEAFF.

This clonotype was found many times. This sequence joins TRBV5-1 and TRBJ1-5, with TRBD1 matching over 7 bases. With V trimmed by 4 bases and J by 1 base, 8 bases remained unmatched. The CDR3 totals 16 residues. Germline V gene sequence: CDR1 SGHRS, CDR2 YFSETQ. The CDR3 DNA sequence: TGCGCCAGCAGCGAGGGGACAGTCCCCAGCAATCAGCCCCAGCATTTT. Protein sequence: CASSEGTVPSNQPQHF.

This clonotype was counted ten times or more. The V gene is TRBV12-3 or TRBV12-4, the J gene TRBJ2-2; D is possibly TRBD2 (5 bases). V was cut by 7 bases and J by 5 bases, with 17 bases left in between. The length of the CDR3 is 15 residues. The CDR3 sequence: CASTDSRSGTGELFF. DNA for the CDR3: TGTGCCAGCACTGACTCCCGATCGGGGACCGGGGAGCTGTTTTTT.

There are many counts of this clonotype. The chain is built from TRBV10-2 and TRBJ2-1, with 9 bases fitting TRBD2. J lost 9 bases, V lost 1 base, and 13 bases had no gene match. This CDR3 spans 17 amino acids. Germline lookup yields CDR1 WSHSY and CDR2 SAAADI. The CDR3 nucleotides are TGCGCCAGCAGTGAGTGGCAGGGAGTAGCGGGAGCCCCTGAGCAGTTCTTC. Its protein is CASSEWQGVAGAPEQFF.

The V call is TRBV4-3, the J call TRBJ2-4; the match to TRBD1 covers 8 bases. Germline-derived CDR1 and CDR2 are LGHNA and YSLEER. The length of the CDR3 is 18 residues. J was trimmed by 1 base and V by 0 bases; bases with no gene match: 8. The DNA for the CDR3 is TGCGCCAGCAGCCAAGAGGTTGGCAGGGGGCTTGCCAAAAACATTCAGTACTTC. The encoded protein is CASSQEVGRGLAKNIQYF.

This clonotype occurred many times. CDR3 DNA sequence: TGTGCCAGCAGTTTCTCTAATTCACCCCTCCACTTT. It specifies CASSFSNSPLHF. The chain employs TRBV27 and TRBJ1-6; D remains unclear. Trimming took off 3 bases at V and 6 bases at J, with 3 bases between the two ends. The germline gives CDR1 MNHEY, CDR2 SMNVEV (reference sequence). This CDR3 contains 12 residues.

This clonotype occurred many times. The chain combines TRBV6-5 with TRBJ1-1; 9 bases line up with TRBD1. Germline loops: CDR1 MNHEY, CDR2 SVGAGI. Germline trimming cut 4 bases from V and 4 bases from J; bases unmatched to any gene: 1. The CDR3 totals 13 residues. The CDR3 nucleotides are TGTGCCAGCAGTTCGACAGGGGGCACTGAAGCTTTCTTT. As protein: CASSSTGGTEAFF.

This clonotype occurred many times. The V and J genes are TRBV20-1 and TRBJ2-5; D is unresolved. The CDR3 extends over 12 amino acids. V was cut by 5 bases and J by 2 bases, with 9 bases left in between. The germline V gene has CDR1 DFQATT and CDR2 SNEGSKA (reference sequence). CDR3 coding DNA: TGCAGTGCTGCCCGGTCTCAAGAGACCCAGTACTTC. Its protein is CSAARSQETQYF.

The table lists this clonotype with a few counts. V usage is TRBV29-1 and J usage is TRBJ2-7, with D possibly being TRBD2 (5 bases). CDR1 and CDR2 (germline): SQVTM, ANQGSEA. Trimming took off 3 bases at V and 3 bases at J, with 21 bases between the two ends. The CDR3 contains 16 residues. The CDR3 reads CSVDLPGLAELYEQYF. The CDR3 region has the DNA TGCAGCGTTGACCTCCCGGGTCTAGCAGAGCTCTACGAGCAGTACTTC.

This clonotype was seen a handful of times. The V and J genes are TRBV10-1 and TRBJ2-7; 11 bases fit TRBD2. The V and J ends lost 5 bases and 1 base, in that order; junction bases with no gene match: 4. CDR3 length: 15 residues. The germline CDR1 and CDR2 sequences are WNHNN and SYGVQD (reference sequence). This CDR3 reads CASSTGTSGSYEQYF. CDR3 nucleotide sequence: TGCGCCAGCAGTACCGGGACTAGCGGTTCCTACGAGCAGTACTTC.

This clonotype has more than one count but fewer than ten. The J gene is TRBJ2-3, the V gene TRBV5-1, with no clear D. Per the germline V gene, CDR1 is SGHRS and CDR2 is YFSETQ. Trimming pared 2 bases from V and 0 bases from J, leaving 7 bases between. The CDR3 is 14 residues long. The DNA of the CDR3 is TGCGCCAGCAGCTTCCTAGGAAGCACAGATACGCAGTATTTT. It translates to CASSFLGSTDTQYF.

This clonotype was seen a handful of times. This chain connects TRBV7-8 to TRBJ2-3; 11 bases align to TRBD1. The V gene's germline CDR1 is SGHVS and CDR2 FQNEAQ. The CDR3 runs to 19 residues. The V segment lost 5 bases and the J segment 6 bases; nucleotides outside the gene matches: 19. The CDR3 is CASSRAGTGGLGRLDTQYF. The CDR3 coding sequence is TGTGCCAGCAGCCGCGCGGGGACAGGGGGACTAGGGAGGTTGGATACGCAGTATTTT.

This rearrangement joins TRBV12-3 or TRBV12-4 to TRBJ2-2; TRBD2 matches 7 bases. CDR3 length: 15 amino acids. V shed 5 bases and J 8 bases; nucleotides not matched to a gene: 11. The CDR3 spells CASSGARGWRGELFF. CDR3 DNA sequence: TGTGCCAGCAGTGGGGCGCGGGGGTGGAGAGGGGAGCTGTTTTTT.

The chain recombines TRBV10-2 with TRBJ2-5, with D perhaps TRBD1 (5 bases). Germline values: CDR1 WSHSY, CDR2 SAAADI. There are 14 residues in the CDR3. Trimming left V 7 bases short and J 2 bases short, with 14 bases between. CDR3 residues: CASKEWGSQETQYF. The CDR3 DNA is TGCGCCAGCAAGGAGTGGGGCAGTCAAGAGACCCAGTACTTC.

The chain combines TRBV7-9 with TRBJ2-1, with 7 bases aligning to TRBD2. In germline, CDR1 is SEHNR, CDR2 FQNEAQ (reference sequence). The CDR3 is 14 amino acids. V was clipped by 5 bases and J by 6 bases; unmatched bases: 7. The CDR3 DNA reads TGTGCCAGCAGCCCGTGGGGAGGGTCCAATGAGCAGTTCTTC. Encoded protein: CASSPWGGSNEQFF.

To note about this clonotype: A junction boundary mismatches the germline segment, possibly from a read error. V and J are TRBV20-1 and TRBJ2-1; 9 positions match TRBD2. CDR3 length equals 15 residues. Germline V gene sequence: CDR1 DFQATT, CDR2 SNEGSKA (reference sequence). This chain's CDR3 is CSVRKAGGSYNEQFF. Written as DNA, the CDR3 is TGCAGTGTTAGAAAAGCGGGGGGCTCCTACAATGAGCAGTTCTTC.

The CDR3 coding sequence is TGTGCCAGCGTCCGGGACACCAACAATGAGCAGTTCTTC. It codes for CASVRDTNNEQFF. The chain employs TRBV2 and TRBJ2-1, with TRBD1 as a possible D gene (6 bases). CDR1 is SNHLY and CDR2 is FYNNEI in the germline V gene. Trimming left V 8 bases short and J 5 bases short, with 13 bases between. CDR3 size: 13 residues.

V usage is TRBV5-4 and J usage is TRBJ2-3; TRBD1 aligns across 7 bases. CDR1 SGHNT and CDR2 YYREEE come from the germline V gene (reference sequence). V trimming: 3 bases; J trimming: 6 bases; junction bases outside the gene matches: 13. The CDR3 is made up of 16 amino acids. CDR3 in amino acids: CASSSAPDRLSDTQYF. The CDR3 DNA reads TGTGCCAGCAGCTCCGCCCCGGACAGGTTATCGGATACGCAGTATTTT.

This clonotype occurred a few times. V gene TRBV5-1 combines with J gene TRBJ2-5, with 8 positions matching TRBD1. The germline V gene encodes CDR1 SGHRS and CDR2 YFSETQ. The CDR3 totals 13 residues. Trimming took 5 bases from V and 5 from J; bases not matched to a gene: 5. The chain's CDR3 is CASRDRGGETQYF. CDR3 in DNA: TGCGCCAGCAGAGACAGGGGTGGGGAGACCCAGTACTTC.

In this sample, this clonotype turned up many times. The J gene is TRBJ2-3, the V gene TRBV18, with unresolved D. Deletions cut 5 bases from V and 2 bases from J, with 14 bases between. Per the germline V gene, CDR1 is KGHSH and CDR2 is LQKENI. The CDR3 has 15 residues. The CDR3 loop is CASSSPKLITDTQYF. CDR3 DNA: TGTGCCAGCTCATCCCCCAAACTCATCACAGATACGCAGTATTTT.

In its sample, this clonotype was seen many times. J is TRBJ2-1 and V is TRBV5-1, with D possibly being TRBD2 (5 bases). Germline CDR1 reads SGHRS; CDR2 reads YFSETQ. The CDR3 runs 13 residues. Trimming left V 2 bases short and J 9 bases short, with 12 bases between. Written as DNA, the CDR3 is TGCGCCAGCAGCTTACTAGATTACGGTGAGCAGTTCTTC. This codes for CASSLLDYGEQFF.

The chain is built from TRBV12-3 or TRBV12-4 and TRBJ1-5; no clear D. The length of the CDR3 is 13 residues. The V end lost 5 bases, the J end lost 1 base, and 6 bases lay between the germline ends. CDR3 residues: CASSRRSNQPQHF. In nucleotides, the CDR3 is TGTGCCAGCAGTAGGAGAAGCAATCAGCCCCAGCATTTT.

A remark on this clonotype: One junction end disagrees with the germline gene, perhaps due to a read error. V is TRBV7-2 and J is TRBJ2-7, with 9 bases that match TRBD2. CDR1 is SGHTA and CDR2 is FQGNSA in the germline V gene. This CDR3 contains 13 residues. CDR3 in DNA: TGTGCCAGCAGCCTAGCGGGAAACTACGAGCAGTACTTC. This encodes CASSLAGNYEQYF.

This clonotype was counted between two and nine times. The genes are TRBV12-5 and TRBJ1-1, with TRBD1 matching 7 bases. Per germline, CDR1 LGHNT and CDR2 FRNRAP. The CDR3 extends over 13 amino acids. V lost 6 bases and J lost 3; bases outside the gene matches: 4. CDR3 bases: TGTGCTAGTGGACGACAGGGACACACTGAAGCTTTCTTT. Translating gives CASGRQGHTEAFF.

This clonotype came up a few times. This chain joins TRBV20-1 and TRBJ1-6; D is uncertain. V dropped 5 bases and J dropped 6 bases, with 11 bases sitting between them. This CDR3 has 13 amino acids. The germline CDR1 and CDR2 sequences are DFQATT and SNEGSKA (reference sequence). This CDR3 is CSARGSFNSPLHF. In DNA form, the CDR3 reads TGCAGTGCTCGCGGGTCTTTTAATTCACCCCTCCACTTT.